This paragraph reports one TCR beta chain. The data derive from a study of PD-L1 blockade in urothelial cancer. Germline loops: CDR1 SQVTM, CDR2 ANQGSEA. V was pared by 6 bases and J by 8 bases, with 11 bases between. There are 11 residues in the CDR3. Assay used: immunoSEQ multiplex PCR; TCRdb lists only in-frame clones, some missing. The sample lists 45,000 to 50,000 clones; approximately 88% were seen once. This clonotype was sampled from a man at least 80 years old with urothelial cancer. The chain joins TRBV29-1 to TRBJ2-1; the D gene is possibly TRBD1 (6 bases). The sample consisted of PBMCs, taken around atezolizumab (anti-PD-L1) treatment. CDR3 DNA: TGCAGCGTGGCCACAGGGTATGAGCAGTTCTTC. It codes for CSVATGYEQFF.